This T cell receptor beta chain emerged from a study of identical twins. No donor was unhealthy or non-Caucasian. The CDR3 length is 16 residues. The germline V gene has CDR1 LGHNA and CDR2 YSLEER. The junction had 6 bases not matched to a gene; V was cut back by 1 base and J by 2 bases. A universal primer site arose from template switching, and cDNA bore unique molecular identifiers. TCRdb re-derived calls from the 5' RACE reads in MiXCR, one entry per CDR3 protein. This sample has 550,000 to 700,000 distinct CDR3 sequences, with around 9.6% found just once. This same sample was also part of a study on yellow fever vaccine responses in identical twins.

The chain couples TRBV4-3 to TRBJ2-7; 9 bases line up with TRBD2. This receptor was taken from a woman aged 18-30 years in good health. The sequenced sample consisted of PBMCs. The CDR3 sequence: CASSQGLAGKTYEQYF. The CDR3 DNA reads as TGCGCCAGCAGCCAAGGCCTAGCGGGAAAAACCTACGAGCAGTACTTC.